This T cell receptor (beta chain) was sequenced for a study of T cell responses to AZD1222 COVID-19 vaccine. Findings and caveats of the study: Receipt of two AZD1222 doses was followed by a rise in Spike-specific TCR breadth and depth.

Concerning this clone itself: No antigen is known for it.

Trimming shortened V by 2 bases and J by 6 bases, and 9 bases separated the two germline ends. The CDR3 runs 13 residues. The V gene's germline CDR1 is SGHTS and CDR2 YDEGEE. The assay was immunoSEQ multiplex PCR, and TCRdb's table has in-frame clones only and misses some. The table records about 160,000 clones, 90% of them present only once. This sequence joins TRBV5-8 and TRBJ1-3; D unclear. The sequencing used peripheral blood, collected on day 0 of AZD1222 vaccination. This receptor was obtained from an adult in good health. CDR3 DNA sequence: TGTGCCAGCAGCTTAAGAGCGGAAAACACCATATATTTT. Translated: CASSLRAENTIYF.